Included here is one T cell receptor (beta chain) sequence, with context. Its specificity is unknown. The germline V gene has CDR1 SGHTA and CDR2 FQGNSA. The CDR3 has 17 residues. V was clipped by 4 bases and J by 3 bases; unmatched bases: 13. This sample was included in a study of blood T cells in healthy people across ages. General observations from the study: Without sorted subsets, naive and antigen-experienced compartments could not be conclusively compared. A greater number of naive CD4+ cells and higher diversity distinguished long-lived donors from aged donors.

A second PCR, run for about 7 to 11 cycles, used a sample-barcoded 5' primer plus a J-beta primer mix. Tagging of each cDNA molecule was performed by a template-switch adaptor with 12 random nucleotides. TCRdb passed the 5' RACE reads through MiXCR, listing each CDR3 protein once. The table records approximately 800,000 distinct CDR3 sequences, about 59% of them present only once. This TCR came from a man aged 25 to 45 in good health. This chain connects TRBV7-2 to TRBJ2-7; 9 bases are a match to TRBD2. The material sequenced was blood. This CDR3 is CASSSGLAFSARYEQYF. Here the CDR3 DNA reads TGTGCCAGCAGCTCGGGACTAGCCTTCTCAGCCCGCTACGAGCAGTACTTC.